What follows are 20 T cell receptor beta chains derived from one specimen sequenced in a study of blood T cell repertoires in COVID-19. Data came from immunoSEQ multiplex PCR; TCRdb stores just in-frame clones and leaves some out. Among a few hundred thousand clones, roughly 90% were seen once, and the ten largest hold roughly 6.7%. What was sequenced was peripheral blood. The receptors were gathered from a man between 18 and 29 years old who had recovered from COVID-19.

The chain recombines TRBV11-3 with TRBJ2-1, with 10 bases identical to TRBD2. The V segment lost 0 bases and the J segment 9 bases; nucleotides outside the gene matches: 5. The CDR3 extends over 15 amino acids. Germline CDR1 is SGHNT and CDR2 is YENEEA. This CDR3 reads CASSLDRTSGGEQFF. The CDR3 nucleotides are TGTGCCAGCAGCTTAGACCGGACTAGCGGAGGTGAGCAGTTCTTC.

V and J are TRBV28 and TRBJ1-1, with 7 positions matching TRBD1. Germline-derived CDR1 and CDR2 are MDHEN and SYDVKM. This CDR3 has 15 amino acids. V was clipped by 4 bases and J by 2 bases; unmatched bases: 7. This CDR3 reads CASSSPGQANTEAFF. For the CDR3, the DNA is TGTGCCAGCAGTTCGCCCGGACAGGCCAACACTGAAGCTTTCTTT.

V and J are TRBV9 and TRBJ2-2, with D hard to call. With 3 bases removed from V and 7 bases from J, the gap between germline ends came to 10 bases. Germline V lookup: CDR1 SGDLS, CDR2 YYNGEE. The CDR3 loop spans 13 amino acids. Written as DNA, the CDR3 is TGTGCCAGCAGCGATATGTTATTCGGGGAGCTGTTTTTT. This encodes CASSDMLFGELFF.

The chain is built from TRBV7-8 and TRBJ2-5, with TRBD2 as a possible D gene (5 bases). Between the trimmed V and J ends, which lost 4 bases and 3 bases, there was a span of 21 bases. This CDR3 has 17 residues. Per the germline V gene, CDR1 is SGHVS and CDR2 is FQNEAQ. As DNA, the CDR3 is TGTGCCAGCAGCTCTCAGAGGGCAGGCAGACGCGAAGAGACCCAGTACTTC. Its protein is CASSSQRAGRREETQYF.

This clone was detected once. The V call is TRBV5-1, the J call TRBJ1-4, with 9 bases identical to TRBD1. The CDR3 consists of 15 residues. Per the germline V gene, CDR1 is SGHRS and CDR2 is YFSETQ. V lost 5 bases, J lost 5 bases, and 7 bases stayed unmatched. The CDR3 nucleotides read TGCGCCAGCAGTCGGACCGGGACAGGGAATGAAAAACTGTTTTTT. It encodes CASSRTGTGNEKLFF.

The CDR3 reads CSVEDRGGGYTF. The DNA for the CDR3 is TGCAGCGTTGAAGACAGGGGCGGCGGCTACACCTTC. This rearrangement joins TRBV29-1 to TRBJ1-2; TRBD1 is a possible D gene (6 bases). This CDR3 contains 12 residues. Between the trimmed V and J ends, which lost 0 bases and 8 bases, there was a span of 10 bases. Germline CDR1 reads SQVTM; CDR2 reads ANQGSEA.

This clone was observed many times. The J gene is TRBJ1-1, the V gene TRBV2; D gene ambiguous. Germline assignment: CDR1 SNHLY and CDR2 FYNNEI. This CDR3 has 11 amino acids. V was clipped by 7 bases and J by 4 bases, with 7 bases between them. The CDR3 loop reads CASTTGTEAFF. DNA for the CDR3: TGTGCCAGCACGACGGGCACTGAAGCTTTCTTT. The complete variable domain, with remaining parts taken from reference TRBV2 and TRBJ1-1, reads EPEVTQTPSHQVTQMGQEVILRCVPISNHLYFYWYRQILGQKVEFLVSFYNNEISEKSEIFDDQFSVERPDGSNFTLKIRSTKLEDSAMYFCASTTGTEAFFGQGTRLTVV.

The CDR3 DNA sequence: TGTGCCGCAGGCGCGGGCTCCAGGACTGAAGCTTTCTTT. Protein: CAAGAGSRTEAFF. This rearrangement joins TRBV6-5 to TRBJ1-1; D is uncertain. This CDR3 region has 13 residues. Germline CDR1 reads MNHEY; CDR2 reads SVGAGI. V lost 11 bases to trimming and J lost 5 bases, with 18 bases between them.

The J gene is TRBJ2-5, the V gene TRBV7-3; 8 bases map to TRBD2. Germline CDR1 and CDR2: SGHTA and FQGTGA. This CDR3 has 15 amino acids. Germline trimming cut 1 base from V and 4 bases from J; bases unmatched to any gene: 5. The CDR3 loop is CASSLRGTSGETQYF. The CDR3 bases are TGTGCCAGCAGCTTAAGGGGGACTAGTGGAGAGACCCAGTACTTC.

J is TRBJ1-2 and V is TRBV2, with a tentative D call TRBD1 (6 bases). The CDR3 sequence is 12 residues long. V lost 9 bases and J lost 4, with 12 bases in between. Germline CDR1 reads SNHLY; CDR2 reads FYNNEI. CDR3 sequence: CASVQGTYGYTF. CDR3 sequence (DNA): TGTGCCAGTGTCCAGGGGACCTATGGCTACACCTTC.

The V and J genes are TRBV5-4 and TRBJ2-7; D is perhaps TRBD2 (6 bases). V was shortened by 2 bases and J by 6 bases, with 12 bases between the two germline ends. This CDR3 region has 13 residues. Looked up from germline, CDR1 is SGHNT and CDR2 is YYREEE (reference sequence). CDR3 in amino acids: CASSLWSGGEQYF. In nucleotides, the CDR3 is TGTGCCAGCAGCTTATGGTCCGGGGGCGAGCAGTACTTC.

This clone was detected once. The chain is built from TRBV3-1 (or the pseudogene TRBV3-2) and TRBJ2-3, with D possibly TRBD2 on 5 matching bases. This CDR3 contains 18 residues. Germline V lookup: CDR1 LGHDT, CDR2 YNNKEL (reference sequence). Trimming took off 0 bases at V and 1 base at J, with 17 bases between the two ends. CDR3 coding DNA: TGTGCCAGCAGCCAAGATACCCGTCGGGGAAGGGGCACAGATACGCAGTATTTT. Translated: CASSQDTRRGRGTDTQYF.

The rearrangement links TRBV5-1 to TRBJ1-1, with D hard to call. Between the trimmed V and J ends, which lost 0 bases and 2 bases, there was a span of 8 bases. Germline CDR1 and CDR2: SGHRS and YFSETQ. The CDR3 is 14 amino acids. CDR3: CASSLVGDNTEAFF. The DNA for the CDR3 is TGCGCCAGCAGCTTGGTCGGGGATAACACTGAAGCTTTCTTT.

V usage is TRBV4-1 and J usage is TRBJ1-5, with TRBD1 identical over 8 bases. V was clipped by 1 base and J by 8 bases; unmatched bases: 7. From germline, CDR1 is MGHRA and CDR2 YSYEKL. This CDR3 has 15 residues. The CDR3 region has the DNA TGCGCCAGCAGCCAAGTTCAGGGGGCTGGGGAGCCCCAGCATTTT. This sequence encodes CASSQVQGAGEPQHF.

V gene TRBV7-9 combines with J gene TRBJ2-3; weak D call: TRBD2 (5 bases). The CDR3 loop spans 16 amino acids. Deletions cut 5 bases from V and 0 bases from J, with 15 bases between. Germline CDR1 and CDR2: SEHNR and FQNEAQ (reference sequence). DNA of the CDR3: TGTGCCAGCAGCCCGGGGTACGGCGGGAGCACAGATACGCAGTATTTT. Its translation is CASSPGYGGSTDTQYF.

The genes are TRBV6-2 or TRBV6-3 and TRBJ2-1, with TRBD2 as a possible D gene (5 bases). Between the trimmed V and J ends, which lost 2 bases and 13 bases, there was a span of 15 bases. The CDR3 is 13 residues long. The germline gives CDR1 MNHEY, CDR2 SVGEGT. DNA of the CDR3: TGTGCCAGCAGTTACGTTGCGGGCGTAGATCAGTTCTTC. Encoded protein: CASSYVAGVDQFF.

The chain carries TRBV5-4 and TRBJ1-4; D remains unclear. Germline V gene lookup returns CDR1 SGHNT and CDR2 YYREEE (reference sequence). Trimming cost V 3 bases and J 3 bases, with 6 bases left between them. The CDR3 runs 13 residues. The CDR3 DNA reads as TGTGCCAGCAGCTACGGGGCTAATGAAAAACTGTTTTTT. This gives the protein CASSYGANEKLFF.

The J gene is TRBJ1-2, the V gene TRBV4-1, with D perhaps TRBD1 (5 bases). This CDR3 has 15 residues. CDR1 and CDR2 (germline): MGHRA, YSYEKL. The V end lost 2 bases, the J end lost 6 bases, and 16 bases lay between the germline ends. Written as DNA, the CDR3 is TGCGCCAGCAGCCAAACCGACGGACACTTAAATGGCTACACCTTC. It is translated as CASSQTDGHLNGYTF.

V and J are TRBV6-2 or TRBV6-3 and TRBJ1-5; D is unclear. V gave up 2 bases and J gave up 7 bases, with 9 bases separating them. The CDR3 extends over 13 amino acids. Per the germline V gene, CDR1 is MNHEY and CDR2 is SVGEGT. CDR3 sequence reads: CASSYVGSQPQHF. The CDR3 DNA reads TGTGCCAGCAGTTACGTCGGGTCCCAGCCCCAGCATTTT.

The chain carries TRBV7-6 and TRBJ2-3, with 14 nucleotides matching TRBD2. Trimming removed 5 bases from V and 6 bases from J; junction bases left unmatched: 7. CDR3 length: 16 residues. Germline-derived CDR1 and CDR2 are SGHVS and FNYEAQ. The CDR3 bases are TGTGCCAGCAGCCGGGGACTAGCGGGAGATAGGGATACGCAGTATTTT. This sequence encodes CASSRGLAGDRDTQYF.